The entry below gives a single T cell receptor beta chain sequence along with its context. The sample belongs to a study of blood T cell repertoires in COVID-19. Study context: From the United States, Italy and Spain came samples of acute and convalescent COVID-19. The analysed material was cDNA or gDNA that came from T cells, B-cell-depleted T cells, or PBMCs.

Original processing notes: Amplification with reference gene primers provided the estimates of nucleated cell counts. Libraries were prepared by immunoSEQ multiplex PCR; TCRdb keeps only in-frame clonotypes and omits some of them. V, J and clone size are taken as reported in that table, and D and trimming were inferred from the DNA itself. The table includes 250,000 to 300,000 clones, 87% detected once. CDR1 and CDR2 (germline): SNHLY, FYNNEI. V lost 4 bases, J lost 6 bases, and 9 bases stayed unmatched. This CDR3 spans 16 amino acids. Sequencing was carried out using peripheral blood. This TCR was recovered from a woman between 45 and 65 years old who had recovered from COVID-19. The genes are TRBV2 and TRBJ2-2; TRBD1 matches 9 bases. The CDR3 nucleotides read TGTGCCAGCAGTGGATACAGGGGGCCTGGGGCCGGGGAGCTGTTTTTT. Its translation: CASSGYRGPGAGELFF.